These T cell receptor beta chains were read from a single sample in a study of T cells in Graves' hyperthyroidism and ophthalmopathy. Each CDR3 protein is one row after TCRdb ran MiXCR on the multiplex PCR reads. The repertoire holds 350,000 or so distinct CDR3 sequences, about 15% seen once, with around 35% in the top ten. Sequenced: blood. These receptors were obtained from a woman aged 30 to 39 with Graves' hyperthyroidism that later progressed to Graves' ophthalmopathy. The CDR3 runs from the conserved cysteine through the conserved F or W. A D gene is named only where the DNA matches it firmly. Not all rows give a size; the values are once, few, many and, for expanded clones, a class.

CDR3nt,CDR3aa,v_gene,abundance,j_gene,d_gene
TGCAGTGCCAGGGGGTTCTCAAGCCGGGCCCCTGAAGCTTTCTTT,CSARGFSSRAPEAFF,TRBV20-1,few,TRBJ1-1,TRBD1
TGTGCCAGCAGTTCGCCCGGGAAAAACTACGAGCAGTACTTC,CASSSPGKNYEQYF,TRBV28,few,TRBJ2-7,-
TGTGCCAGCAGTCGGGTAGCGGGGATAACAGATACGCAGTATTTT,CASSRVAGITDTQYF,TRBV28,many,TRBJ2-3,TRBD2
TGCAGCGGTATATCCTTACAGGAGAGCTCCTACAATGAGCAGTTCTTC,CSGISLQESSYNEQFF,TRBV29-1,many,TRBJ2-1,-
TGTGCCAGCAGCTTAACGGATTCCTATGGCTACACCTTC,CASSLTDSYGYTF,TRBV7-9,few,TRBJ1-2,-
TGTGCCTGGAGTGTACCGGGACAGCGCATATGGGCTAACGAGCAGTACTTC,CAWSVPGQRIWANEQYF,TRBV30,many,TRBJ2-7,TRBD1
TGTGCCAGCAGCTTAGCCTACAGGGGCATTTACGAGCAGTACTTC,CASSLAYRGIYEQYF,TRBV7-8,-,TRBJ2-7,TRBD1
TGTGCCAGCAGTTACTCGGACGGACAGCCGGAAGCTTTCTTT,CASSYSDGQPEAFF,TRBV6-6,many,TRBJ1-1,-
TGTGCCAGCAGTGGAGGGAAACTCAACTACGAGCAGTACTTC,CASSGGKLNYEQYF,TRBV6-1,-,TRBJ2-7,-
TGTGCCAGTAAATACCCAGAGGGTTCCCATAACTATGGCTACACCTTC,CASKYPEGSHNYGYTF,TRBV19,few,TRBJ1-2,-
TGTGCCAGCGGACGCGCCGGGACAGCTGATTCACCCCTCCACTTT,CASGRAGTADSPLHF,TRBV2,-,TRBJ1-6,TRBD1
TGTGCCAGCAGTCCATCTAGGCTTGGGGCCCCAGATACGCAGTATTTT,CASSPSRLGAPDTQYF,TRBV28,-,TRBJ2-3,-
TGTGCCAGCAGCTTGGACACGACCGTCACAGATACGCAGTATTTT,CASSLDTTVTDTQYF,TRBV5-8,few,TRBJ2-3,-
TGTGCCAGCAGTTTGTCCGGGACATTCTTAAGTGAGCAGTTCTTC,CASSLSGTFLSEQFF,TRBV28,many,TRBJ2-1,-
TGCGCCAGCAGCTTTACAGGGGGCCAAGAGACCCAGTACTTC,CASSFTGGQETQYF,TRBV5-1,-,TRBJ2-5,TRBD1
TGCAGCGTCCGGCCACGTTTAGCGGTGAACACTGAAGCTTTCTTT,CSVRPRLAVNTEAFF,TRBV29-1,many,TRBJ1-1,-
TGTGCCAGCGAGGGCCCGTCCTACGAGCAGTACTTC,CASEGPSYEQYF,TRBV6-1,many,TRBJ2-7,-
TGTGCCACCAGTGACCCCCGGGACAGGGGGCTATACGAGCAGTACTTC,CATSDPRDRGLYEQYF,TRBV24-1,-,TRBJ2-7,TRBD1
TGTGCCAGCAGCCAAGAATCACTGACCGTGAACACTGAAGCTTTCTTT,CASSQESLTVNTEAFF,TRBV4-2,-,TRBJ1-1,-
TGCAGCGTTGAACGACTTGACAGGGCTTCGGGCGAGCAGTACTTC,CSVERLDRASGEQYF,TRBV29-1,many,TRBJ2-7,TRBD1
TGCAGTGCCCGAGCGGCAGCGAACACTGAAGCTTTCTTT,CSARAAANTEAFF,TRBV20-1,many,TRBJ1-1,-
TGCGCCAGCAGCTTGGCCCTAGGGGGCGCATCAGAGACCCAGTACTTC,CASSLALGGASETQYF,TRBV5-1,-,TRBJ2-5,TRBD1
TGTGCCAGCAGCGAACTAAGGGAGCACTCTGGAAACACCATATATTTT,CASSELREHSGNTIYF,TRBV7-9,-,TRBJ1-3,-
TGTGCCAGCAGTGACCTCGACAGGGGCTCGAACACTGAAGCTTTCTTT,CASSDLDRGSNTEAFF,TRBV27,-,TRBJ1-1,TRBD1
TGTGCCAGCAGCCGAGACAGTCACGACGGGAACACTGAAGCTTTCTTT,CASSRDSHDGNTEAFF,TRBV28,many,TRBJ1-1,-
TGCAGTGCTAACATTGCGGCCCCTTTCACAGATACGCAGTATTTT,CSANIAAPFTDTQYF,TRBV20-1,-,TRBJ2-3,-
TGCAGCGCTCAAAGCGGGGAGGGGAACGAGCAGTTCTTC,CSAQSGEGNEQFF,TRBV29-1,many,TRBJ2-1,TRBD2
TGCGCCAGCAGCTTGAATAGGGACAGAGCCTACGAGCAGTACTTC,CASSLNRDRAYEQYF,TRBV5-1,few,TRBJ2-7,TRBD1
TGCGCCAGCAGACAGGAGGTAGGACAGCCCCAGCATTTT,CASRQEVGQPQHF,TRBV5-1,many,TRBJ1-5,-
TGTGCCAGCAGTGATTCCGGGACAGGGTCATTAACTGGAAACACCATATATTTT,CASSDSGTGSLTGNTIYF,TRBV2,many,TRBJ1-3,TRBD1
TGTGCCACCTCGACTAGTATGTCCACAGATACGCAGTATTTT,CATSTSMSTDTQYF,TRBV2,-,TRBJ2-3,-
TGCGCCAGCAGCCCTCGACAGGAAACAGATACGCAGTATTTT,CASSPRQETDTQYF,TRBV4-1,-,TRBJ2-3,-
TGTGCCAGCAGTTTCATGACAGGGGCTCAAGAGACCCAGTACTTC,CASSFMTGAQETQYF,TRBV12-3/TRBV12-4,many,TRBJ2-5,TRBD1
TGTGCCAGCAGTTTACAGACCGGGGAGCTGTTTTTT,CASSLQTGELFF,TRBV28,many,TRBJ2-2,-
TGCAGCGTTTGGACTAGCGGGGGCAACAATGAGCAGTTCTTC,CSVWTSGGNNEQFF,TRBV29-1,-,TRBJ2-1,TRBD2
TGTGCCAGCAGCCACGTGGGACTAGTGCAAGATGAGCAGTTCTTC,CASSHVGLVQDEQFF,TRBV3-1,-,TRBJ2-1,TRBD2
TGCAGCGCGCTGCGAGGTTCCCGGGACATATCCGGCTACACCTTC,CSALRGSRDISGYTF,TRBV29-1,many,TRBJ1-2,-
TGTGCCAGCAGCTTAGACAGGTTTGCTTTCTTT,CASSLDRFAFF,TRBV28,many,TRBJ1-1,-
TGTGCCAGCAGTTTAAGAGGGTACGGCTCCTACGAGCAGTACTTC,CASSLRGYGSYEQYF,TRBV27,many,TRBJ2-7,-
TGTGCCAGTGATTTAGGACAGGGTGGCACTGAAGCTTTCTTT,CASDLGQGGTEAFF,TRBV6-1,-,TRBJ1-1,TRBD1
TGTGCTAGTGGTTTGGTACTCGGACAGGGGTACAATGAGCAGTTCTTC,CASGLVLGQGYNEQFF,TRBV12-5,many,TRBJ2-1,TRBD1
TGCAGCGTTGCAGGCGAGAACACTGAAGCTTTCTTT,CSVAGENTEAFF,TRBV29-1,many,TRBJ1-1,-
TGTGCCAGCAGTGAAGGCGGCAATCAGCCCCAGCATTTT,CASSEGGNQPQHF,TRBV2,-,TRBJ1-5,-
TGTGCCAGCAGTGAAGAAGGTACAGCCTACGAGCAGTACTTC,CASSEEGTAYEQYF,TRBV6-1,many,TRBJ2-7,-
TGCGCCAGCAGCTTGGTCGGGGCTCCCCCCGAGCAGTACTTC,CASSLVGAPPEQYF,TRBV5-1,few,TRBJ2-7,-
TGTGCCAGCAGCTTTTCCGGCAGCTTAGCCTATGGCTACACCTTC,CASSFSGSLAYGYTF,TRBV7-9,many,TRBJ1-2,-
TGCGCCAGCAGCTTGGTGGGGGCAGGTCAGCCCCAGCATTTT,CASSLVGAGQPQHF,TRBV5-1,many,TRBJ1-5,-
TGCGCCAGCAGCCAACCGACAATGAACACTGAAGCTTTCTTT,CASSQPTMNTEAFF,TRBV4-1,-,TRBJ1-1,-
TGCAGTGCTAGTCGGGGGTCCGGAAACACCATATATTTT,CSASRGSGNTIYF,TRBV20-1,many,TRBJ1-3,-
TGTGCCAGCAGTGCGACAGGGGGTAATGAGCAGTTCTTC,CASSATGGNEQFF,TRBV6-1,many,TRBJ2-1,TRBD1
TGTGCCAGCCGGCGGGGGACAGGATCCACTGAAGCTTTCTTT,CASRRGTGSTEAFF,TRBV14,few,TRBJ1-1,TRBD1
TGTGCCAGCAGATCAGGACAGACTTATAATTCACCCCTCCACTTT,CASRSGQTYNSPLHF,TRBV25-1,many,TRBJ1-6,-
TGTGCCAGTAGTATGGTGGCAGGGGAGTCCTACGAGCAGTACTTC,CASSMVAGESYEQYF,TRBV19,few,TRBJ2-7,-
TGTGCCAGCAGCAATAACGACGTTAATAAAAACAATGAGCAGTTCTTC,CASSNNDVNKNNEQFF,TRBV11-2,many,TRBJ2-1,-
TGCAGTGCTCACAGACTAATTACCAGTATAGTACCTGAAGATACGCAGTATTTT,CSAHRLITSIVPEDTQYF,TRBV20-1,-,TRBJ2-3,-